The T cell receptor beta chain under discussion was sequenced for a study of human T cells and chemical hapten exposure. Regarding time point: pre-sensitization, week 0. Described treatment: therapeutic diphenylcyclopropenone sensitization with weekly scalp DPC. One entry per CDR3 protein results from TCRdb running MiXCR on the RACE reads. The sample consists of some 300,000 distinct CDR3 sequences, about 5.4% of them appearing once. V shed 3 bases and J shed 4 bases, with 13 bases lying between them. Germline values: CDR1 LGHDT, CDR2 YNNKEL (reference sequence). This CDR3 is 14 amino acids long. This clonotype was sampled from a woman aged 18-30 years with alopecia areata. Some clones in this sample may be carry-over from other donors' samples. The chain employs TRBV3-1 and TRBJ2-7; D ambiguous. This specimen was whole blood, taken in connection with sensitization to the hapten diphenylcyclopropenone (DPC). CDR3 in DNA: TGTGCCAGCAGCCAGTCCGCCGGAGTATACGAGCAGTACTTC. Translation: CASSQSAGVYEQYF.